This T cell receptor beta chain was profiled in a study of regulatory T cells in long-lasting Graves disease. The study, taken as a whole, reports: TCR diversity was lower in persistent Graves' patients (versus newly diagnosed ones). Owing to a sample size that was small, accuracy may have been reduced.

The V gene lost 2 bases and the J gene lost 2 bases, with 10 bases spanning the gap. The CDR3 consists of 15 residues. Library construction for TCR beta used iRepertoire HTBI primers and Arm-PCR of CDR3 regions. TCRdb re-analysed the multiplex PCR reads in MiXCR, keeping a single row per CDR3 protein. The sample holds almost 350,000 distinct CDR3 sequences, around a fifth seen once. Time point indicated: persistent/refractory GD, antithyroid drugs over 5 years with positive TRAb. Extracted RNA from PBMCs served as the source of the TCR library. Diagnosis followed American Thyroid Association guidelines for Graves' disease. Ten or more counts support this clonotype. The antigen remains undetermined.

This clonotype was sampled from a female donor with Graves disease. The sequencing here drew on peripheral blood mononuclear cells (PBMCs), taken when the disease was refractory, from a patient treated with antithyroid drugs. The chain joins TRBV12-3 or TRBV12-4 to TRBJ1-5; D may be TRBD1 (5 bases). The CDR3: CASSLTVGGNQPQHF. CDR3 coding DNA: TGTGCCAGCAGTTTAACCGTGGGGGGCAATCAGCCCCAGCATTTT.